Shown below are 14 T cell receptor beta chains from a single sample sequenced in a study of T cell responses to AZD1222 COVID-19 vaccine (TCRdb year 2021). Library creation used the immunoSEQ multiplex PCR assay. The table comes from immuneACCESS by way of TCRdb, which keeps in-frame sequences with V and J called. Part of the clones is missing from these tables; in studies checked, under half for an unresolved V gene and the rest for unknown reasons. Across this sample there are about 150,000 clones, with over 70% seen only once. Roughly 10% of the sample belongs to the ten largest clones. What this sample's time point label stands for: about 28 days (+/-7) after the second vaccine dose. Source: peripheral blood, taken 28 days after the second AZD1222 dose. The origin of the receptors is an adult who received the AZD1222 COVID-19 vaccine.

The gene calls are TRBV28 and TRBJ1-5; D not resolved. Germline CDR1 reads MDHEN; CDR2 reads SYDVKM. The CDR3 totals 15 residues. V lost 10 bases and J lost 2, with 18 bases in between. CDR3 in DNA: TGTGCCACCCTGTGGTACGGGAACGGCAATCAGCCCCAGCATTTT. Its translation is CATLWYGNGNQPQHF.

V is TRBV24-1 and J is TRBJ1-2; TRBD1 matches at 9 bases. Trimming at V came to 9 bases and at J to 9 bases, leaving 13 bases not matched to a gene. CDR3 length: 14 amino acids. Per germline, CDR1 KGHDR and CDR2 SFDVKD. The CDR3 DNA follows: TGTGCCACCGCCGGGGGACAGGGATTAGATAGCTACACCTTC. This sequence encodes CATAGGQGLDSYTF.

The rearrangement links TRBV2 to TRBJ2-2; D is unclear. The V gene's germline CDR1 is SNHLY and CDR2 FYNNEI. V gave up 6 bases and J gave up 0 bases, with 14 bases separating them. This CDR3 comprises 16 residues. CDR3: CASSLTRNANTGELFF. The DNA of the CDR3 is TGTGCCAGCAGCCTGACACGCAACGCGAACACCGGGGAGCTGTTTTTT.

Remarks on this clone: Within the sample, other DNA sequences also encode this same CDR3. This chain links TRBV3-1 (or the pseudogene TRBV3-2) with TRBJ2-2; D gene ambiguous. Germline V CDR1 and CDR2: LGHDT, YNNKEL (reference sequence). The CDR3 length is 14 residues. V shed 1 base and J shed 4 bases, with 7 bases lying between them. The DNA for the CDR3 is TGTGCCAGCAGCCAAGGGTCTGGCACCGGGGAGCTGTTTTTT. Translating it yields CASSQGSGTGELFF.

The CDR3 loop reads CASSRLVSHEQFF. The DNA for the CDR3 is TGTGCCAGCAGCAGACTAGTATCTCATGAGCAGTTCTTC. This chain uses TRBV5-8 with TRBJ2-1, with D possibly being TRBD2 (6 bases). Trimming pared 4 bases from V and 8 bases from J, leaving 13 bases between. Germline-derived CDR1 and CDR2 are SGHTS and YDEGEE. This CDR3 region has 13 residues.

The chain links TRBV11-2 to TRBJ1-1, with TRBD1 as a possible D gene (6 bases). CDR3 size: 12 residues. V gave up 6 bases and J gave up 11 bases, with 16 bases separating them. CDR1 SGHAT and CDR2 FQNNGV come from the germline V gene. The chain's CDR3 is CASSSTGTMAFF. The CDR3 coding sequence is TGTGCCAGCAGTTCTACCGGGACAATGGCTTTCTTT.

This clone has just a few counts. The V gene is TRBV7-8, the J gene TRBJ1-1, with D possibly TRBD1 on 5 matching bases. This CDR3 comprises 17 residues. With 4 bases removed from V and 1 base from J, the gap between germline ends came to 19 bases. The germline gives CDR1 SGHVS, CDR2 FQNEAQ. CDR3 sequence: CASSSPGTALRNTEAFF. In nucleotides, the CDR3 is TGTGCCAGCAGCTCGCCCGGGACGGCCTTGAGGAACACTGAAGCTTTCTTT.

V and J are TRBV7-2 and TRBJ1-1, with D uncertain. There are 16 residues in the CDR3. The V and J ends lost 1 base and 0 bases respectively, with 12 bases between them. Looked up from germline, CDR1 is SGHTA and CDR2 is FQGNSA. This CDR3 is CASSLGPGRMNTEAFF. The DNA of the CDR3 is TGTGCCAGCAGCTTAGGGCCAGGTAGAATGAACACTGAAGCTTTCTTT.

V is TRBV12-3 or TRBV12-4 and J is TRBJ1-2, with D hard to call. Between the trimmed V and J ends, which lost 3 bases and 2 bases, there was a span of 7 bases. The CDR3 consists of 13 residues. The CDR3 region has the DNA TGTGCCAGCAGTTTCGGCCGGAACTATGGCTACACCTTC. Protein product: CASSFGRNYGYTF.

The CDR3 reads CASSLASGSFYNEQFF. In DNA form, the CDR3 reads TGCGCCAGCAGCTTGGCTAGCGGAAGCTTCTACAATGAGCAGTTCTTC. The rearrangement links TRBV5-1 to TRBJ2-1, with 7 bases fitting TRBD2. J lost 3 bases, V lost 0 bases, and 6 bases had no gene match. This CDR3 is built from 16 residues. From germline, CDR1 is SGHRS and CDR2 YFSETQ.

The chain employs TRBV28 and TRBJ1-4; maybe TRBD1 (5 bases). The CDR3 totals 13 residues. Between the trimmed V and J ends, which lost 4 bases and 7 bases, there was a span of 10 bases. Germline loops: CDR1 MDHEN, CDR2 SYDVKM. The CDR3 DNA is TGTGCCAGCAGTTCCCCAAGGGGTGAAAAACTGTTTTTT. Protein sequence: CASSSPRGEKLFF.

The rearrangement uses TRBV5-1 and TRBJ2-2, with D maybe TRBD1 (6 bases). Between the trimmed V and J ends, which lost 4 bases and 5 bases, there was a span of 18 bases. The germline V gene has CDR1 SGHRS and CDR2 YFSETQ. This CDR3 region has 16 residues. CDR3 loop: CASSPASYRETGELFF. The CDR3 DNA reads as TGCGCCAGCAGCCCGGCCAGCTACAGGGAAACCGGGGAGCTGTTTTTT.

In this sample, this clone turned up once. This chain joins TRBV7-9 and TRBJ1-1; D uncertain. V lost 5 bases and J lost 4, with 14 bases in between. Germline-derived CDR1 and CDR2 are SEHNR and FQNEAQ (reference sequence). The CDR3 totals 14 residues. The CDR3 spells CASSRSGGLTEAFF. In nucleotides, the CDR3 is TGTGCCAGCAGCCGTAGCGGCGGCCTCACTGAAGCTTTCTTT.

The V and J genes are TRBV27 and TRBJ1-6, with TRBD1 matching 9 bases. J was trimmed by 6 bases and V by 4 bases; bases with no gene match: 10. Looked up from germline, CDR1 is MNHEY and CDR2 is SMNVEV (reference sequence). The CDR3 is 17 amino acids. CDR3 loop: CASSSPGSTGGNSPLHF. The CDR3 bases are TGTGCCAGCAGTTCCCCCGGATCGACAGGGGGTAATTCACCCCTCCACTTT.